The next 27 T cell receptor beta chains were all read from a single sample in a study of T cells in narcolepsy. Some clones are missing from TCRdb's copy, which holds only in-frame ones; the method was immunoSEQ multiplex PCR. The sample records about 10,000 clones, just over 70% being singletons. Input material: CD45RA- memory CD8+ T cells from PBMCs. Receptors originate from a human donor with narcolepsy.

V is TRBV5-1 and J is TRBJ2-1; TRBD1 aligns across 11 bases. Looked up from germline, CDR1 is SGHRS and CDR2 is YFSETQ. Trimming cost V 2 bases and J 13 bases; bases outside gene matches: 11. The CDR3 has 15 amino acids. The DNA of the CDR3 is TGCGCCAGCAGCTTCAGGACAGGGGGCGCCTGGGTCCAGTTCTTC. As protein: CASSFRTGGAWVQFF.

This clone was seen only once. The chain joins TRBV21-1 to TRBJ2-5. TRBV21-1 is designated a pseudogene. There are 16 residues in the CDR3. The CDR3 sequence is CASSKRARGLQETQYF. CDR3 coding DNA: TGTGCCAGCAGCAAAAGGGCCAGGGGACTCCAAGAGACCCAGTACTTC.

This chain joins TRBV6-5 and TRBJ1-2; D gene unclear. V was clipped by 0 bases and J by 1 base, with 6 bases between them. CDR3 size: 14 residues. CDR1 and CDR2 from the germline V gene are MNHEY and SVGAGI. CDR3 in amino acids: CASSYSSDNYGYTF. The CDR3 DNA follows: TGTGCCAGCAGTTACTCGTCAGATAACTATGGCTACACCTTC.

The CDR3 DNA follows: TGTGCCAGCAGCGTAGGAGGGACCGACGAACCCTACGAGCAGTACTTC. Its translation: CASSVGGTDEPYEQYF. This chain connects TRBV9 to TRBJ2-7; D tentatively fits TRBD1 or TRBD2 (5 bases each). There are 16 residues in the CDR3. V gave up 0 bases and J gave up 2 bases, with 15 bases separating them. Germline V gene lookup returns CDR1 SGDLS and CDR2 YYNGEE.

A single count supports this clone. The chain employs TRBV28 and TRBJ2-3; 10 bases are a match to TRBD1. Unmatched junction bases numbered 10, after V lost 4 bases and J lost 0 bases. Germline values: CDR1 MDHEN, CDR2 SYDVKM. The CDR3 is 18 residues long. The CDR3 DNA is TGTGCCAGCAGTTCCGGGACAGGGGTTATTTTCAGCACAGATACGCAGTATTTT. This encodes CASSSGTGVIFSTDTQYF.

In the case of this clone: A read error likely explains this, since a far larger clone differs by one base. Distinct nucleotide sequences in the sample also encode this CDR3. This chain joins TRBV7-6 and TRBJ2-6; D is uncertain. V shed 1 base and J shed 1 base, with 5 bases lying between them. The CDR3 runs to 15 residues. The germline gives CDR1 SGHVS, CDR2 FNYEAQ. This CDR3 reads CASSLDLSGANVLTF. As DNA, the CDR3 is TGTGCCAGCAGCTTAGATCTTTCTGGGGCCAACGTCCTGACTTTC.

The rearrangement links TRBV19 to TRBJ2-2; D possibly corresponds to TRBD2 (5 bases). Per the germline V gene, CDR1 is LNHDA and CDR2 is SQIVND (reference sequence). The CDR3 covers 12 residues. Trimming removed 8 bases at V and 7 bases at J, with 11 bases between. The CDR3 spells CASRHGGGELFF. The CDR3 DNA is TGTGCCAGTCGTCATGGAGGCGGGGAGCTGTTTTTT.

This sequence joins TRBV6-4 and TRBJ2-6; no clear D. The V end was cut by 0 bases, the J end by 0 bases, with 3 bases between. CDR1 and CDR2 (germline): MRHNA, SNTAGT. This CDR3 has 15 amino acids. The DNA for the CDR3 is TGTGCCAGCAGTGACTCGGGCTCTGGGGCCAACGTCCTGACTTTC. Encoded protein: CASSDSGSGANVLTF.

J is TRBJ2-2 and V is TRBV4-2; tentative D call: TRBD1 (6 bases). Germline CDR1 LGHNA, CDR2 YNFKEQ. V dropped 8 bases and J dropped 6 bases, with 19 bases sitting between them. There are 15 residues in the CDR3. The CDR3 is CASGTEGEGSGELFF. In DNA form, the CDR3 reads TGTGCCAGCGGCACAGAGGGGGAAGGGTCCGGGGAGCTGTTTTTT.

CDR3 loop: CASSLSSTREGYGYTF. CDR3 DNA sequence: TGTGCCAGCAGTTTATCTTCGACCAGGGAGGGCTATGGCTACACCTTC. V and J are TRBV28 and TRBJ1-2, with D tentatively TRBD1 (5 bases). V was trimmed by 1 base and J by 4 bases, leaving 16 bases between them. The CDR3 length is 16 residues. CDR1 is MDHEN, CDR2 SYDVKM, per germline.

The chain links TRBV7-2 to TRBJ2-1; D unclear. The V end was cut by 4 bases, the J end by 5 bases, with 9 bases between. Germline CDR1 and CDR2: SGHTA and FQGNSA. The CDR3 has 13 residues. The DNA of the CDR3 is TGTGCCAGCAGCTCATACAGTCACAATGAGCAGTTCTTC. Protein sequence: CASSSYSHNEQFF.

V gene TRBV6-5 combines with J gene TRBJ2-7; D ambiguous. The length of the CDR3 is 12 residues. Germline V gene data show CDR1 as MNHEY and CDR2 as SVGAGI. Between the trimmed V and J ends, which lost 5 bases and 7 bases, there was a span of 12 bases. The CDR3 DNA follows: TGTGCCAGCAGTGAATTAAATGGAGAGCAGTACTTC. Protein: CASSELNGEQYF.

The chain is built from TRBV9 and TRBJ2-1; 8 positions agree with TRBD2. The germline gives CDR1 SGDLS, CDR2 YYNGEE. The CDR3 has 15 amino acids. The ends lost 0 bases at V and 6 bases at J; junction bases unmatched: 5. The CDR3 loop is CASSVVSGGPNEQFF. The CDR3 DNA follows: TGTGCCAGCAGCGTAGTAAGCGGGGGTCCCAATGAGCAGTTCTTC.

The chain recombines TRBV5-1 with TRBJ2-7; D uncertain. The CDR3 length is 14 residues. Germline lookup yields CDR1 SGHRS and CDR2 YFSETQ. V gave up 4 bases and J gave up 0 bases, with 11 bases separating them. The CDR3 DNA sequence: TGCGCCAGCAGCATACAATGGGGCTCCTACGAGCAGTACTTC. This codes for CASSIQWGSYEQYF.

This chain connects TRBV4-3 to TRBJ1-1; 9 bases match TRBD1. The CDR3 runs to 15 residues. V lost 1 base and J lost 7; bases outside the gene matches: 7. Germline-derived CDR1 and CDR2 are LGHNA and YSLEER. This CDR3 reads CASSQAATGGNEAFF. The CDR3 DNA sequence: TGCGCCAGCAGCCAAGCCGCGACAGGGGGAAATGAAGCTTTCTTT.

V usage is TRBV29-1 and J usage is TRBJ2-7, with D perhaps given as TRBD1 or TRBD2 (5 bases each). Trimming shortened V by 4 bases and J by 2 bases, and 12 bases separated the two germline ends. There are 13 residues in the CDR3. Per the germline V gene, CDR1 is SQVTM and CDR2 is ANQGSEA. CDR3 loop: CSVVRDGTYEQYF. The CDR3 nucleotides are TGCAGCGTTGTACGGGACGGGACCTACGAGCAGTACTTC.

This clone was counted only a few times. The chain recombines TRBV4-3 with TRBJ2-7, with 7 bases identical to TRBD1. J lost 4 bases, V lost 2 bases, and 2 bases had no gene match. CDR1 and CDR2 (germline): LGHNA, YSLEER. The CDR3 spans 13 residues. CDR3 loop: CASSQYRGYEQYF. CDR3 sequence (DNA): TGCGCCAGCAGCCAATACAGGGGTTACGAGCAGTACTTC.

The sample holds a few counts of this clone. Sequence at one end of the junction differs from germline and may be a read error. The genes are TRBV30 and TRBJ2-1, with D perhaps matching TRBD1 or TRBD2 (5 bases each). The germline CDR1 and CDR2 sequences are GTSNPN and SVGIG (reference sequence). This CDR3 spans 13 amino acids. This CDR3 reads CAWMGVAYNEQFF. CDR3 in DNA: TGTGCTTGGATGGGGGTGGCCTACAATGAGCAGTTCTTC. The full variable domain, its missing parts supplied by reference TRBV30 and TRBJ2-1, is SQTIHQWPATLVQPVGSPLSLECTVEGTSNPNLYWYRQAAGRGLQLLFYSVGIGQISSEVPQNLSASRPQDRQFILSSKKLLLSDSGFYLCAWMGVAYNEQFFGPGTRLTVL.

In its sample, this clone is large. The chain joins TRBV7-3 to TRBJ2-7; 10 bases are a match to TRBD1. The CDR3 loop spans 15 amino acids. Trimming removed 5 bases from V and 5 bases from J; junction bases left unmatched: 9. The germline V gene has CDR1 SGHTA and CDR2 FQGTGA. The CDR3 loop is CASSPAGTGDNEQYF. Here the CDR3 DNA reads TGTGCCAGCAGCCCCGCCGGGACAGGGGACAACGAGCAGTACTTC.

J is TRBJ2-7 and V is TRBV6-1, with TRBD2 as a possible D gene (6 bases). The length of the CDR3 is 14 residues. Germline V gene data show CDR1 as MNHNS and CDR2 as SASEGT. Trimming stripped 3 bases from V and 4 bases from J, with 13 bases between. The CDR3 here is CASSDSGELYEQYF. CDR3 nucleotides: TGTGCCAGCAGTGACTCGGGAGAACTTTACGAGCAGTACTTC.

This clone has a handful of counts. The chain couples TRBV28 to TRBJ2-6; D not resolved. The CDR3 runs 17 residues. V lost 1 base and J lost 0, with 10 bases in between. CDR1 is MDHEN and CDR2 is SYDVKM in the germline V gene. The DNA of the CDR3 is TGTGCCAGCAGTTTATTGGGTCCCGGCTCTGGGGCCAACGTCCTGACTTTC. Translated: CASSLLGPGSGANVLTF.

This clone is a singleton in its sample. This chain links TRBV7-9 with TRBJ2-4; D gene unclear. Germline V gene lookup returns CDR1 SEHNR and CDR2 FQNEAQ (reference sequence). Trimming took off 4 bases at V and 1 base at J, with 14 bases between the two ends. The CDR3 has 16 residues. The CDR3 region has the DNA TGTGCCAGCAGCTCCGACACAACCTGGGCCAAAAACATTCAGTACTTC. It yields the protein CASSSDTTWAKNIQYF.

The genes are TRBV7-9 and TRBJ2-7, with 8 bases identical to TRBD2. Germline CDR1 and CDR2: SEHNR and FQNEAQ (reference sequence). The CDR3 has 16 residues. J was trimmed by 0 bases and V by 9 bases; bases with no gene match: 13. As DNA, the CDR3 is TGTGCCAGACCGGGACGGACGAGCGGGAGCTCCTACGAGCAGTACTTC. Protein: CARPGRTSGSSYEQYF.

The chain joins TRBV5-6 to TRBJ2-1, with D tentatively TRBD1 (6 bases). Germline V lookup: CDR1 SGHDT, CDR2 YYEEEE. Trimming stripped 1 base from V and 2 bases from J, with 10 bases between. CDR3 length: 15 residues. The CDR3 is CASSLYRAAYNEQFF. The CDR3 DNA reads as TGTGCCAGCAGCTTGTACAGGGCGGCCTACAATGAGCAGTTCTTC.

This clone came up a few times. This chain connects TRBV7-2 to TRBJ1-2; the match to TRBD1 covers 10 bases. The V and J ends lost 5 bases and 3 bases, in that order; junction bases with no gene match: 12. Looked up from germline, CDR1 is SGHTA and CDR2 is FQGNSA. The CDR3 spans 17 residues. CDR3 nucleotide sequence: TGTGCCAGCAGCCCCCATCTTGACAGGGGGCGTCACTATGGCTACACCTTC. As protein: CASSPHLDRGRHYGYTF.

V is TRBV4-3 and J is TRBJ2-1; either TRBD1 or TRBD2 may supply D (5 bases each). Trimming removed 4 bases from V and 2 bases from J, with 15 bases in between. The CDR3 covers 16 residues. Germline CDR1 LGHNA, CDR2 YSLEER. The CDR3: CASSPSGTGTYNEQFF. For the CDR3, the DNA is TGCGCCAGCAGCCCCTCCGGGACCGGTACCTACAATGAGCAGTTCTTC.

The chain joins TRBV27 to TRBJ1-1; no clear D gene. Between the trimmed V and J ends, which lost 4 bases and 11 bases, there was a span of 11 bases. The CDR3 runs 11 residues. Germline CDR1 and CDR2: MNHEY and SMNVEV (reference sequence). The CDR3 is CASSSNLEAFF. The CDR3 DNA follows: TGTGCCAGCAGTTCGAATTTGGAGGCTTTCTTT.